The rows below give T cell receptor beta chains drawn from one sample of a study of blood T cell repertoires in COVID-19. The table came from immunoSEQ multiplex PCR; TCRdb's copy has only in-frame clones and leaves some out. The data show over 75,000 clones, approximately 79% seen once. The specimen sequenced was peripheral blood. The receptors were sampled from a man in his 70s with acute or convalescent COVID-19. CDR3s include the opening cysteine and the closing phenylalanine or tryptophan.

J gene,V gene,CDR3 length,CDR3 protein
TRBJ2-3,TRBV27,15,CASSLSFSGTDTQYF
TRBJ1-3,TRBV5-1,15,CASSLVTGTGNTIYF
TRBJ2-1,TRBV5-1,15,CASSGTGGNYNEQFF
TRBJ2-2,TRBV10-3,13,CAISEQGTGELFF
TRBJ2-1,TRBV27,13,CASSLIGWDEQFF
TRBJ1-3,TRBV18,14,CASSELSSGNTIYF
TRBJ2-3,TRBV9,15,CASSAPSGGAAGQYF
TRBJ1-4,TRBV18,13,CASSGGLREKLFF
TRBJ2-7,TRBV4-1,16,CASSFNPQGYPYEQYF
TRBJ2-7,TRBV6-1,13,CASSATGGYEQYF
TRBJ2-5,TRBV6-5,15,CASSNRTWGQETQYF
TRBJ1-2,TRBV20-1,12,CSASGGVTGYTF
TRBJ1-4,TRBV11-2,17,CASSSQWLARSNEKLFF
TRBJ2-5,TRBV7-9,15,CASSWTRADEETQYF
TRBJ1-1,TRBV4-1,13,CASSQGVFTEAFF
TRBJ2-3,TRBV5-1,17,CASSLRPAGGTTDTQYF
TRBJ2-3,TRBV5-5,13,CASSFRQGDTQYF
TRBJ2-1,TRBV11-2,14,CASSKGAGKDEQFF
TRBJ2-1,TRBV7-3,12,CASSEGVDEQFF
TRBJ2-2,TRBV10-2,14,CASSVSSGVGELFF
TRBJ1-1,TRBV6-5,14,CASILSGQYTEAFF
TRBJ1-2,TRBV18,14,CASSPSGGFDGYTF
TRBJ2-5,TRBV6-1,13,CASSEGQLETQYF
TRBJ2-1,TRBV18,14,CASSPGAGENEQFF
TRBJ2-1,TRBV25-1,11,CASSDLGEQFF
TRBJ2-1,TRBV27,15,CASTLTSDAYNEQFF
TRBJ1-1,TRBV6-2/TRBV6-3,15,CASSAPRGAYTEAFF
TRBJ2-7,TRBV11-3,13,CASSLIQGVEQYF
TRBJ2-5,TRBV5-1,13,CASSSELQETQYF
TRBJ1-3,TRBV5-6,12,CASTSSGNTIYF
TRBJ1-2,TRBV5-1,15,CASSSDAAFNYGYTF
TRBJ1-5,TRBV6-1,12,CASSEQAQPQHF
TRBJ1-5,TRBV5-1,14,CASSLDMTNQPQHF
TRBJ2-7,TRBV2,14,CASSKVAASYEQYF
TRBJ2-1,TRBV4-2,16,CASSQARDRGGNEQFF
TRBJ2-5,TRBV10-3,14,CAIRDRGSQETQYF
TRBJ1-1,TRBV29-1,11,CTGHVNTEAFF
TRBJ2-3,TRBV7-3,15,CASSLGGALGDTQYF
TRBJ1-2,TRBV15,14,CATSRETGSYGYTF
TRBJ1-1,TRBV28,12,CASSVGNTEAFF
TRBJ2-5,TRBV5-1,14,CASSPGTAQETQYF
TRBJ1-1,TRBV29-1,13,CSVVQGAVTEAFF
TRBJ1-6,TRBV5-6,15,CASRERQAGNSPLHF
TRBJ1-3,TRBV5-4,17,CASSLVQGRTIGNTIYF